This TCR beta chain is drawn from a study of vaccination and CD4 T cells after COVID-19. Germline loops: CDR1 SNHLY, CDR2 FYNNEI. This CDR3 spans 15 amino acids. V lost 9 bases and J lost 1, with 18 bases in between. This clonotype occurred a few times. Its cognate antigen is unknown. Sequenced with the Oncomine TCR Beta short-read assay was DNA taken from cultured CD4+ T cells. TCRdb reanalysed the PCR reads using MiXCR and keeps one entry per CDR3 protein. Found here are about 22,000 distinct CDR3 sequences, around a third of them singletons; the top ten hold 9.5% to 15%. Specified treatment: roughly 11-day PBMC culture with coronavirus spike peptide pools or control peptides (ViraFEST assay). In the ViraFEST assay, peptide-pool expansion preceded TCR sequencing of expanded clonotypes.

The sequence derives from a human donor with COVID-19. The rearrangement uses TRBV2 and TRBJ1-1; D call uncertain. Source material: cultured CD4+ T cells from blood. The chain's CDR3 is CASTTRGLENTEAFF. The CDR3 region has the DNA TGTGCCAGTACGACACGGGGTTTAGAGAACACTGAAGCTTTCTTT.